The 21 T cell receptor beta chains reported below all come from one sample, sequenced in a study of OX40 agonist ivuxolimab in advanced cancers. Sequencing was performed with immunoSEQ multiplex PCR; in TCRdb, only in-frame clones are kept and a portion is missing. The sample has about 38,000 clones; over 60% are singletons. Sample: CD4+ or CD8+ T cells sorted from blood, taken in a trial of the OX40 agonist ivuxolimab. The receptor set was obtained from an adult with an advanced solid tumor such as melanoma, head and neck, liver or kidney cancer.

The genes are TRBV28 and TRBJ1-5; a possible D gene is TRBD1 (6 bases). The CDR3 extends over 14 amino acids. Deletions cut 5 bases from V and 5 bases from J, with 13 bases between. Germline V gene data show CDR1 as MDHEN and CDR2 as SYDVKM. The CDR3 DNA is TGTGCCAGCAGTGACACCGAGGGGGATCAGCCCCAGCATTTT. Its translation: CASSDTEGDQPQHF.

As DNA, the CDR3 is TGTGCCAGCAGCTTAGGGAGTGGACAGGGGAATGAGCAGTTCTTC. Translating it yields CASSLGSGQGNEQFF. V usage is TRBV11-2 and J usage is TRBJ2-1; TRBD1 matches at 9 bases. The CDR3 runs 15 residues. Per the germline V gene, CDR1 is SGHAT and CDR2 is FQNNGV. Trimming at V came to 1 base and at J to 7 bases, leaving 5 bases not matched to a gene.

The chain uses TRBV7-6 and TRBJ1-3; 9 nucleotides match TRBD1. Germline loops: CDR1 SGHVS, CDR2 FNYEAQ. This CDR3 spans 15 amino acids. J lost 3 bases, V lost 5 bases, and 5 bases had no gene match. The CDR3 nucleotides read TGTGCCAGCAGCCTTACAGGGGGCAGTGGAAACACCATATATTTT. Residues: CASSLTGGSGNTIYF.

V gene TRBV9 combines with J gene TRBJ1-1; 11 bases are a match to TRBD1. CDR1 is SGDLS, CDR2 YYNGEE, per germline. V shed 4 bases, J shed 3 bases, and the junction held 2 bases outside the gene matches. This CDR3 comprises 14 residues. The CDR3 is CASSQGQGDTEAFF. CDR3 nucleotides: TGTGCCAGCAGCCAGGGACAGGGGGACACTGAAGCTTTCTTT.

This clone appeared once. The chain is built from TRBV30 and TRBJ1-1; D possibly corresponds to TRBD1 (5 bases). With 4 bases removed from V and 8 bases from J, the gap between germline ends came to 17 bases. Germline CDR1 reads GTSNPN; CDR2 reads SVGIG (reference sequence). The length of the CDR3 is 13 residues. The CDR3 nucleotides are TGTGCCTGGAACCCTCCGGGGCCGCAGGAAGCTTTCTTT. The encoded protein is CAWNPPGPQEAFF.

The table lists this clone with a few counts. Here the CDR3 DNA reads TGTGCCAGCGGACTTAGCGGTGTGGAGACCCAGTACTTC. Translating it yields CASGLSGVETQYF. The gene calls are TRBV2 and TRBJ2-5, with D possibly being TRBD2 (6 bases). This CDR3 is built from 13 residues. Germline V lookup: CDR1 SNHLY, CDR2 FYNNEI. With 8 bases removed from V and 5 bases from J, the gap between germline ends came to 15 bases.

V is TRBV2 and J is TRBJ2-5; 13 nucleotides match TRBD2. Losses at the gene ends were 4 bases for V and 4 bases for J; bases not matched to a gene: 0. The germline V gene has CDR1 SNHLY and CDR2 FYNNEI. CDR3 length equals 14 residues. CDR3 protein: CASSGTSGRETQYF. The DNA for the CDR3 is TGTGCCAGCAGTGGGACTAGCGGGAGAGAGACCCAGTACTTC.

The V call is TRBV14, the J call TRBJ2-5; possibly TRBD1 for D (6 bases). Per the germline V gene, CDR1 is SGHDN and CDR2 is FVKESK. The ends were cut back, 0 bases at V and 3 bases at J, with 14 bases in the middle. The CDR3 has 16 residues. In DNA, the CDR3 is TGTGCCAGCAGCCAAGACAAACGACAGGCCAAAGAGACCCAGTACTTC. This encodes CASSQDKRQAKETQYF.

J is TRBJ2-7 and V is TRBV5-8; 9 bases agree with TRBD1. This CDR3 contains 16 residues. Trimming at V came to 2 bases and at J to 4 bases, leaving 10 bases not matched to a gene. CDR1 and CDR2 (germline): SGHTS, YDEGEE. The DNA for the CDR3 is TGTGCCAGCAGCTTCAGGTACAGGGGGCGGGGGTACGAGCAGTACTTC. Protein product: CASSFRYRGRGYEQYF.

V is TRBV5-6 and J is TRBJ1-1; D not certain. Germline CDR1 and CDR2: SGHDT and YYEEEE. The CDR3 consists of 14 residues. With 1 base removed from V and 0 bases from J, the gap between germline ends came to 7 bases. CDR3 DNA sequence: TGTGCCAGCAGCTTGCTGGGGATGAACACTGAAGCTTTCTTT. Protein product: CASSLLGMNTEAFF.

The CDR3 DNA reads as TGTGCCTGGAGTCGGGGGGCCGACGGGGAGCTGTTTTTT. Its translation: CAWSRGADGELFF. J is TRBJ2-2 and V is TRBV30; a possible D gene is TRBD2 (7 bases). This CDR3 has 13 residues. V was trimmed by 2 bases and J by 7 bases, leaving 11 bases between them. Germline CDR1 is GTSNPN and CDR2 is SVGIG (reference sequence).

This clone was seen just once. Here the CDR3 reads CASGVRGARTDTQYF. CDR3 DNA sequence: TGTGCCAGCGGAGTGCGGGGGGCGCGCACAGATACGCAGTATTTT. The chain uses TRBV6-1 and TRBJ2-3, with 8 bases that match TRBD2. J was trimmed by 1 base and V by 8 bases; bases with no gene match: 8. Germline V gives CDR1 MNHNS, CDR2 SASEGT. The CDR3 is made up of 15 amino acids.

This clone was seen just once. The chain joins TRBV11-3 to TRBJ2-1, with 9 nucleotides matching TRBD2. CDR1 is SGHNT, CDR2 YENEEA, per germline. Trimming took 0 bases from V and 5 from J; bases not matched to a gene: 5. The CDR3 is made up of 16 amino acids. The CDR3 DNA reads TGTGCCAGCAGCTTAGAGGGCGGGAGGGCCAACAATGAGCAGTTCTTC. Its protein is CASSLEGGRANNEQFF.

The J gene is TRBJ2-3, the V gene TRBV18; D possibly corresponds to TRBD2 (6 bases). V lost 0 bases and J 4 bases, leaving 17 bases between the germline ends. Germline CDR1 is KGHSH and CDR2 is LQKENI. This CDR3 is 17 amino acids long. The CDR3 DNA reads TGTGCCAGCTCACCACCTGGGGGGACGGATGGGGCAGATACGCAGTATTTT. As protein: CASSPPGGTDGADTQYF.

V gene TRBV7-8 combines with J gene TRBJ2-1, with a possible D match to TRBD2 (6 bases). In germline, CDR1 is SGHVS, CDR2 FQNEAQ. The CDR3 is made up of 13 amino acids. V lost 1 base to trimming and J lost 6 bases, with 7 bases between them. CDR3 sequence reads: CASSLVAVNEQFF. The CDR3 DNA reads as TGTGCCAGCAGCTTAGTAGCGGTCAATGAGCAGTTCTTC.

The V gene is TRBV19, the J gene TRBJ2-5, with a tentative D call TRBD1 (6 bases). V lost 2 bases and J lost 0, with 7 bases in between. Germline lookup yields CDR1 LNHDA and CDR2 SQIVND (reference sequence). The CDR3 totals 14 residues. Here the CDR3 reads CASSITGNQETQYF. The CDR3 bases are TGTGCCAGTAGTATAACAGGGAACCAAGAGACCCAGTACTTC.

This clone was found once. The genes are TRBV27 and TRBJ1-5, with 8 bases aligning to TRBD1. V lost 4 bases and J lost 4; bases outside the gene matches: 3. Germline CDR1 reads MNHEY; CDR2 reads SMNVEV (reference sequence). The CDR3 is 14 amino acids. The CDR3 nucleotides are TGTGCCAGCAGTTACAGGGGGGCAAATCAGCCCCAGCATTTT. Encoded protein: CASSYRGANQPQHF.

This clone is labeled medium-sized (0.01 to 0.1%). This chain joins TRBV9 and TRBJ1-1, with TRBD1 identical over 7 bases. V shed 4 bases and J 5 bases; nucleotides not matched to a gene: 8. The CDR3 is 14 amino acids. Germline-derived CDR1 and CDR2 are SGDLS and YYNGEE. The CDR3 is CASSLEGGETEAFF. The CDR3 coding sequence is TGTGCCAGCAGCTTAGAAGGGGGCGAAACTGAAGCTTTCTTT.

This clone was detected a few times. The gene calls are TRBV18 and TRBJ2-7, with TRBD1 matching over 9 bases. Germline-derived CDR1 and CDR2 are KGHSH and LQKENI. V shed 6 bases and J 10 bases; nucleotides not matched to a gene: 7. The CDR3 consists of 12 residues. The CDR3 DNA sequence: TGTGCCAGCTCTCAACAGGGGGCGCATCAGTACTTC. This translates into CASSQQGAHQYF.

The chain carries TRBV27 and TRBJ2-5; 7 positions agree with TRBD1. The CDR3 covers 14 residues. Germline CDR1 is MNHEY and CDR2 is SMNVEV (reference sequence). J gave up 2 bases and V 3 bases, and 3 bases lay outside the gene matches. The CDR3 nucleotides read TGTGCCAGCAGTTTTATCAGGGGGCAAGAGACCCAGTACTTC. Encoded protein: CASSFIRGQETQYF.

This clone was seen a single time. The V and J genes are TRBV7-2 and TRBJ2-7, with D perhaps matching TRBD1 (5 bases). V lost 2 bases and J lost 1, with 12 bases in between. The CDR3 sequence is 15 residues long. From germline, CDR1 is SGHTA and CDR2 FQGNSA. The CDR3 coding sequence is TGTGCCAGCAGCTTAAGTGGGGCAGTTTCCTACGAGCAGTACTTC. It yields the protein CASSLSGAVSYEQYF.